This TCR beta chain was sequenced for a study of shared clonotypes between healthy human individuals. Germline values: CDR1 MNHNY, CDR2 SVGAGI (reference sequence). The V gene lost 6 bases and the J gene lost 2 bases, with 8 bases spanning the gap. The CDR3 is 13 amino acids. Clones were read by immunoSEQ multiplex PCR, and TCRdb kept only the in-frame ones, dropping some. The repertoire holds 190,000 or so clones, with approximately 60% as singletons. This clone was picked up a small number of times. Material for sequencing was memory CD4+ T cells sorted from blood. Sample subset: CD45RA-negative fraction. The rearrangement links TRBV6-6 to TRBJ1-5, with no clear D. The clonotype comes from a man aged 25-45 years in good health. The CDR3 DNA sequence: TGTGCCAGCAGCCCCGGGGGCAATCAGCCCCAGCATTTT. Translating gives CASSPGGNQPQHF.